These 4 T cell receptor beta chains came from one sample sequenced in a study of identifying expanded T cells in peripheral blood. Sequencing was performed with immunoSEQ multiplex PCR; in TCRdb, only in-frame clones are kept and a portion is missing. In the table there are approximately 100,000 clones, roughly 91% of which are singletons. Sequenced material: blood. The receptors stem from a person aged 18 to 69 in good health.

J is TRBJ2-1 and V is TRBV2, with 11 bases aligning to TRBD2. The CDR3 runs to 16 residues. From germline, CDR1 is SNHLY and CDR2 FYNNEI. V was pared by 2 bases and J by 3 bases, with 3 bases of the junction left unmatched. CDR3 DNA sequence: TGTGCCAGCAGTGAATCGACTAGCGGGGTCTACAATGAGCAGTTCTTC. Translated: CASSESTSGVYNEQFF.

The chain recombines TRBV10-3 with TRBJ1-3, with a tentative D call TRBD1 (6 bases). The CDR3 spans 14 residues. The V gene lost 9 bases and the J gene lost 1 base, with 13 bases spanning the gap. The germline CDR1 and CDR2 sequences are ENHRY and SYGVKD. The DNA for the CDR3 is TGTGCCATGACGGGGGACATTTCTGGAAACACCATATATTTT. This sequence encodes CAMTGDISGNTIYF.

V and J are TRBV27 and TRBJ2-1; TRBD1 matches 8 bases. The CDR3 totals 17 residues. From germline, CDR1 is MNHEY and CDR2 SMNVEV (reference sequence). The J segment lost 0 bases and the V segment lost 5 bases, leaving 9 bases of the junction unmatched. CDR3 in amino acids: CASSLGDRPSSYNEQFF. CDR3 DNA: TGTGCCAGCAGTCTTGGGGACAGGCCGAGCTCCTACAATGAGCAGTTCTTC.

The chain couples TRBV23-1 to TRBJ1-4; no firm D call. TRBV23-1 is annotated as an ORF whose role is uncertain. V was clipped by 0 bases and J by 0 bases, with 8 bases between them. CDR3 size: 16 residues. This chain's CDR3 is CASSQSTPSTNEKLFF. As DNA, the CDR3 is TGCGCCAGCAGTCAATCAACACCCTCAACTAATGAAAAACTGTTTTTT.